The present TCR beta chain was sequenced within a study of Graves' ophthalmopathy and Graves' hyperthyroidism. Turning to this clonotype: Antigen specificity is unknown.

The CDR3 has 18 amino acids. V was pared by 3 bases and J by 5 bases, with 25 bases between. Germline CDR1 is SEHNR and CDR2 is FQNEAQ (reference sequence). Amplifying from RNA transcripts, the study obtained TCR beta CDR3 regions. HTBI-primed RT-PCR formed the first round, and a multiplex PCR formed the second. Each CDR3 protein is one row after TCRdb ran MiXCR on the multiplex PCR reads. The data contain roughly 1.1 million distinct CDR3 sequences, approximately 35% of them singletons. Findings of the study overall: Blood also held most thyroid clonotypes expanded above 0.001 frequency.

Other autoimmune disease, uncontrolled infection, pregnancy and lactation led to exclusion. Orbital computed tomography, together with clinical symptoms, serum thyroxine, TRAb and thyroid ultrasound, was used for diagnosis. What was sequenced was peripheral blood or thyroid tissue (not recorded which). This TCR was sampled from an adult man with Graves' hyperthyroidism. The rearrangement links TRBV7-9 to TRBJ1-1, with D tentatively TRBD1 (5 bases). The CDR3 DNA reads TGTGCCAGCAGCTTTCCCACCGAAGGTGGAACGGGGGAGACTGAAGCTTTCTTT. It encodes CASSFPTEGGTGETEAFF.